These 27 T cell receptor beta chains share one sample of origin, sequenced in a study of early T cells in non-severe SARS-CoV-2 infection. TCRdb re-called the 5' RACE reads with MiXCR, one entry per CDR3 protein. The top ten hold around 4.6% of the sample, which has approximately 97,000 distinct CDR3 sequences, about 11% seen once. The sequencing here drew on whole blood, taken at baseline. The receptor source for this set is an adult who was a healthcare worker with PCR-confirmed SARS-CoV-2 infection or an uninfected control (not recorded which).

The V call is TRBV12-3 or TRBV12-4, the J call TRBJ2-5; 13 bases fit TRBD2. V was clipped by 6 bases and J by 4 bases; unmatched bases: 5. The CDR3 contains 15 residues. CDR3 in DNA: TGTGCCAGCAGGAGCGGACTAGCGGGAGTAGAGACCCAGTACTTC. This translates into CASRSGLAGVETQYF.

This clonotype was detected a few times. The chain uses TRBV7-2 and TRBJ1-4, with TRBD1 as a possible D gene (5 bases). The CDR3 consists of 14 residues. In germline, CDR1 is SGHTA, CDR2 FQGNSA. V was clipped by 6 bases and J by 2 bases, with 10 bases between them. CDR3 in DNA: TGTGCCAGCAGTAGGGGAGCTACTAATGAAAAACTGTTTTTT. This translates into CASSRGATNEKLFF.

There are many counts of this clonotype. The rearrangement links TRBV27 to TRBJ1-2, with unresolved D. Germline loops: CDR1 MNHEY, CDR2 SMNVEV (reference sequence). Trimming took off 7 bases at V and 7 bases at J, with 10 bases between the two ends. The CDR3 contains 11 residues. The CDR3 reads CASTMTSGYTF. The CDR3 region has the DNA TGTGCCAGCACCATGACAAGTGGCTACACCTTC.

The rearrangement links TRBV29-1 to TRBJ2-3; D is unresolved. The V end lost 2 bases, the J end lost 5 bases, and 5 bases lay between the germline ends. Germline CDR1 SQVTM, CDR2 ANQGSEA. This CDR3 is built from 11 residues. CDR3 in amino acids: CSVELVDTQYF. CDR3 nucleotides: TGCAGCGTTGAATTGGTAGATACGCAGTATTTT.

This clonotype has only a few counts. The rearrangement joins TRBV29-1 to TRBJ2-1; D is unresolved. CDR3 length: 12 residues. Looked up from germline, CDR1 is SQVTM and CDR2 is ANQGSEA. Trimming removed 2 bases from V and 9 bases from J, with 11 bases in between. The CDR3 DNA reads TGCAGCGTTGAATTAATGGGAAGTGAGCAGTTCTTC. It translates to CSVELMGSEQFF.

This clonotype was picked up a small number of times. This rearrangement joins TRBV27 to TRBJ1-2; no reliable D call. Germline loops: CDR1 MNHEY, CDR2 SMNVEV (reference sequence). CDR3 size: 14 residues. V dropped 1 base and J dropped 0 bases, with 6 bases sitting between them. CDR3 region: CASSLFPTNYGYTF. CDR3 DNA: TGTGCCAGCAGTTTATTTCCGACTAACTATGGCTACACCTTC.

There are many counts of this clonotype. This chain links TRBV5-1 with TRBJ2-3; D call uncertain. CDR3 size: 13 residues. Germline lookup yields CDR1 SGHRS and CDR2 YFSETQ. V was cut by 3 bases and J by 0 bases, with 5 bases left in between. This CDR3 is CASSSASTDTQYF. CDR3 nucleotides: TGCGCCAGCAGCTCCGCTAGCACAGATACGCAGTATTTT.

Here the CDR3 reads CASSQKAVVGNTGELFF. The CDR3 nucleotides are TGTGCCAGCAGCCAAAAGGCAGTAGTCGGGAACACCGGGGAGCTGTTTTTT. V is TRBV3-1 and J is TRBJ2-2; D is uncertain. Germline CDR1 reads LGHDT; CDR2 reads YNNKEL (reference sequence). Trimming pared 2 bases from V and 1 base from J, leaving 14 bases between. The CDR3 totals 17 residues. The full variable domain, its missing parts supplied by reference TRBV3-1 and TRBJ2-2, is DTAVSQTPKYLVTQMGNDKSIKCEQNLGHDTMYWYKQDSKKFLKIMFSYNNKELIINETVPNRFSPKSPDKAHLNLHINSLELGDSAVYFCASSQKAVVGNTGELFFGEGSRLTVL.

This clonotype was observed a handful of times. The V call is TRBV2, the J call TRBJ2-1, with 12 bases aligning to TRBD2. With 2 bases clipped from V and 7 bases from J, the junction kept 9 bases outside the gene matches. Germline CDR1 reads SNHLY; CDR2 reads FYNNEI. The CDR3 has 17 amino acids. In nucleotides, the CDR3 is TGTGCCAGCAGTGAAACGCTAGCGGGAGGGCCTAGAAATGAGCAGTTCTTC. Translating it yields CASSETLAGGPRNEQFF.

This clonotype was recorded a few times. The chain combines TRBV6-6 with TRBJ1-1; 9 nucleotides line up with TRBD1. Germline V CDR1 and CDR2: MNHNY, SVGAGI (reference sequence). V shed 5 bases, J shed 3 bases, and the junction held 4 bases outside the gene matches. The CDR3 length is 14 residues. CDR3 in DNA: TGTGCCAGCAGTACAGGGGGCGCGTACACTGAAGCTTTCTTT. Its translation: CASSTGGAYTEAFF.

Concerning this clonotype: Since a much larger clone is just one base distant, this may be a read error. This chain joins TRBV2 and TRBJ2-1; TRBD2 aligns across 9 bases. CDR3 length: 13 amino acids. Germline CDR1 is SNHLY and CDR2 is FYNNEI. The V segment lost 11 bases and the J segment 4 bases; nucleotides outside the gene matches: 6. The CDR3 is CACRTSVYNEQFF. CDR3 DNA sequence: TGTGCCTGTCGGACTAGCGTTTACAATGAGCAGTTCTTC. Full variable domain (missing parts from reference TRBV2 and TRBJ2-1): EPEVTQTPSHQVTQMGQEVILRCVPISNHLYFYWYRQILGQKVEFLVSFYNNEISEKSEIFDDQFSVERPDGSNFTLKIRSTKLEDSAMYFCACRTSVYNEQFFGPGTRLTVL.

This clonotype showed up just a few times. This rearrangement joins TRBV20-1 to TRBJ2-3, with TRBD2 identical over 11 bases. CDR3 length equals 15 residues. Germline V gene lookup returns CDR1 DFQATT and CDR2 SNEGSKA (reference sequence). CDR3 sequence reads: CTPHRGLAVTDTQYF. DNA for the CDR3: TGCACCCCCCATCGGGGACTAGCGGTAACAGATACGCAGTATTTT.

This clonotype turned up a few times. The chain is built from TRBV10-3 and TRBJ2-3, with 7 positions matching TRBD2. This CDR3 is 15 amino acids long. Germline V lookup: CDR1 ENHRY, CDR2 SYGVKD. V trimming: 3 bases; J trimming: 0 bases; junction bases outside the gene matches: 3. The CDR3 DNA reads TGTGCCATCAGTGACAGCGGGACTAGCACAGATACGCAGTATTTT. Its protein is CAISDSGTSTDTQYF.

The sample holds a few counts of this clonotype. The chain combines TRBV5-4 with TRBJ1-1; D call uncertain. V dropped 0 bases and J dropped 0 bases, with 6 bases sitting between them. CDR3 size: 14 residues. Looked up from germline, CDR1 is SGHNT and CDR2 is YYREEE (reference sequence). As DNA, the CDR3 is TGTGCCAGCAGCTTGGAGGTAGTGAACACTGAAGCTTTCTTT. This translates into CASSLEVVNTEAFF. The complete variable domain, with remaining parts taken from reference TRBV5-4 and TRBJ1-1, reads ETGVTQSPTHLIKTRGQQVTLRCSSQSGHNTVSWYQQALGQGPQFIFQYYREEENGRGNFPPRFSGLQFPNYSSELNVNALELDDSALYLCASSLEVVNTEAFFGQGTRLTVV.

The V and J genes are TRBV29-1 and TRBJ2-7; possible D gene TRBD2, 5 bases. Looked up from germline, CDR1 is SQVTM and CDR2 is ANQGSEA. The germline V and J ends were trimmed by 7 bases and 7 bases, with 14 bases remaining between them. This CDR3 is built from 11 residues. CDR3 in DNA: TGCAGCGCCAGACTGGGAGATGAGCAGTACTTC. Protein product: CSARLGDEQYF.

V usage is TRBV29-1 and J usage is TRBJ1-4; 9 bases are a match to TRBD1. After removal of 6 bases from V and 3 bases from J, the junction contained 8 bases not matched to a gene. The CDR3 covers 15 residues. CDR1 SQVTM and CDR2 ANQGSEA come from the germline V gene. CDR3 coding DNA: TGCAGCGTGGGGGACAGGGAGTTCCCTAATGAAAAACTGTTTTTT. Its translation: CSVGDREFPNEKLFF.

This chain uses TRBV6-1 with TRBJ1-2; D not resolved. From germline, CDR1 is MNHNS and CDR2 SASEGT. This CDR3 spans 12 amino acids. Deletions cut 7 bases from V and 5 bases from J, with 11 bases between. The CDR3 sequence is CASTREGYGYTF. CDR3 DNA: TGTGCCAGCACCCGAGAGGGATATGGCTACACCTTC.

This clonotype has just a few counts. V and J are TRBV4-2 and TRBJ1-2; TRBD1 aligns across 9 bases. Trimming at V came to 0 bases and at J to 6 bases, leaving 5 bases not matched to a gene. Per germline, CDR1 LGHNA and CDR2 YNFKEQ. This CDR3 is built from 15 residues. The CDR3 DNA is TGTGCCAGCAGCCAAGATCGGGGGACAGGGAATGGCTACACCTTC. It encodes CASSQDRGTGNGYTF.

At least ten counts were recorded for this clonotype. The junction and the germline gene differ at one end; a read error may be behind it. This chain joins TRBV5-1 and TRBJ2-3; unclear D gene. The CDR3 is 13 residues long. Germline CDR1 and CDR2: SGHRS and YFSETQ. The CDR3 region has the DNA TGTGCCAGCAGCTTAGACAGCACAGATACGCAGTATTTT. Translation gives CASSLDSTDTQYF.

The table lists this clonotype with a few counts. The genes are TRBV6-1 and TRBJ1-1; D gene unclear. In germline, CDR1 is MNHNS, CDR2 SASEGT. CDR3 length: 13 amino acids. Trimming took off 6 bases at V and 4 bases at J, with 12 bases between the two ends. CDR3: CASRDGDFTEAFF. The CDR3, as DNA: TGTGCCAGCAGGGACGGCGACTTCACTGAAGCTTTCTTT.

This clonotype was seen ten or more times. The J gene is TRBJ1-2, the V gene TRBV10-3, with D possibly matching TRBD1 (5 bases). Germline CDR1 and CDR2: ENHRY and SYGVKD. This CDR3 has 13 residues. V was clipped by 11 bases and J by 6 bases, with 19 bases between them. In DNA form, the CDR3 reads TGTGCCGTAAAGCCGGGACTGAACGATGGCTACACCTTC. As protein: CAVKPGLNDGYTF.

This clonotype was detected ten times or more. The J gene is TRBJ1-6, the V gene TRBV20-1, with 7 bases fitting TRBD1. Per the germline V gene, CDR1 is DFQATT and CDR2 is SNEGSKA (reference sequence). This CDR3 has 15 amino acids. V lost 5 bases and J lost 7; bases outside the gene matches: 11. The CDR3 region is CSACPDRLLNSPLHF. The CDR3 coding sequence is TGCAGTGCTTGCCCGGACAGGCTCCTCAATTCACCCCTCCACTTT.

This clonotype was seen only a few times. The V and J genes are TRBV20-1 and TRBJ2-3; 7 nucleotides match TRBD2. V dropped 0 bases and J dropped 1; count of bases not matched to a gene: 10. Germline assignment: CDR1 DFQATT and CDR2 SNEGSKA (reference sequence). The CDR3 spans 17 residues. CDR3: CSARDPGGSRGTDTQYF. The CDR3 nucleotides read TGCAGTGCTAGAGATCCCGGGGGGAGTAGGGGCACAGATACGCAGTATTTT.

This rearrangement joins TRBV29-1 to TRBJ2-7; TRBD1 is a possible D gene (6 bases). V lost 6 bases and J 6 bases, leaving 12 bases between the germline ends. The germline V gene encodes CDR1 SQVTM and CDR2 ANQGSEA. This CDR3 is 11 amino acids long. The CDR3 DNA reads as TGCAGCGTCGACTTCAGGGGCGAGCAGTACTTC. Translating gives CSVDFRGEQYF.

J is TRBJ2-6 and V is TRBV19; D not resolved. V lost 6 bases and J 2 bases, leaving 5 bases between the germline ends. CDR3 size: 13 residues. Germline V gene sequence: CDR1 LNHDA, CDR2 SQIVND (reference sequence). CDR3 in amino acids: CASRPAGANVLTF. DNA of the CDR3: TGTGCCAGTAGGCCGGCTGGGGCCAACGTCCTGACTTTC.

The chain is built from TRBV7-6 and TRBJ1-5; weak D call: TRBD1 (6 bases). This CDR3 comprises 14 residues. The germline V gene has CDR1 SGHVS and CDR2 FNYEAQ. V lost 4 bases to trimming and J lost 7 bases, with 14 bases between them. This CDR3 is CASSSGAGIQPQHF. CDR3 DNA: TGTGCCAGCAGCTCAGGGGCAGGGATCCAGCCCCAGCATTTT.

The gene calls are TRBV7-2 and TRBJ2-7, with TRBD2 as a possible D gene (5 bases). Trimming took off 6 bases at V and 5 bases at J, with 11 bases between the two ends. The CDR3 has 12 amino acids. CDR1 SGHTA and CDR2 FQGNSA come from the germline V gene. The DNA for the CDR3 is TGTGCCAGCAGTTGGACTTTCCACGAGCAGTACTTC. Translated: CASSWTFHEQYF. The full variable domain, its missing parts supplied by reference TRBV7-2 and TRBJ2-7, is GAGVSQSPSNKVTEKGKDVELRCDPISGHTALYWYRQSLGQGLEFLIYFQGNSAPDKSGLPSDRFSAERTGGSVSTLTIQRTQQEDSAVYLCASSWTFHEQYFGPGTRLTVT.